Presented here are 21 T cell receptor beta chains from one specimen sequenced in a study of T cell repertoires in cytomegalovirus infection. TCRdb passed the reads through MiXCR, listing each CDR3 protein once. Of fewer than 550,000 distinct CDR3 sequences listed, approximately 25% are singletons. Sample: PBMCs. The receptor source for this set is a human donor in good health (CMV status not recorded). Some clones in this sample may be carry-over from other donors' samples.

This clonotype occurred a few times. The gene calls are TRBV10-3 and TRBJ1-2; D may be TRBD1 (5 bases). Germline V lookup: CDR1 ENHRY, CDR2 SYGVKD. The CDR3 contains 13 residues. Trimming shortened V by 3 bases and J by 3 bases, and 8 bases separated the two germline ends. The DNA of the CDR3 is TGTGCCATCAGTGATGGCAGGGACTATGGCTACACCTTC. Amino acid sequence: CAISDGRDYGYTF.

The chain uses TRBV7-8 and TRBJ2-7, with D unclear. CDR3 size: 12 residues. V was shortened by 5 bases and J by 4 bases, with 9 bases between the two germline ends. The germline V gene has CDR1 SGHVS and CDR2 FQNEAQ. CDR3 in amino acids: CASSLVAYEQYV. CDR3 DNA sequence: TGTGCCAGCAGCCTTGTGGCATACGAGCAGTACGTC.

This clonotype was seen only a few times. The CDR3 DNA follows: TGCGCCAGCAGCCGACAATGGGGCCGAATGGCGACAAACACCGGGGAGCTGTTTTTT. Its translation: CASSRQWGRMATNTGELFF. V gene TRBV4-1 combines with J gene TRBJ2-2; D is perhaps TRBD1 (5 bases). Germline CDR1 MGHRA, CDR2 YSYEKL. Deletions cut 4 bases from V and 2 bases from J, with 23 bases between. This CDR3 has 19 residues.

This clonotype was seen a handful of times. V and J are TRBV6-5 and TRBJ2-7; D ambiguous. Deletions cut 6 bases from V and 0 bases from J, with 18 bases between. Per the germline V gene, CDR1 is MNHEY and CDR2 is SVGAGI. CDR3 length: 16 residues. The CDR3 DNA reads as TGTGCCAGCAGGGCTTACTCACCTTCAACCTCCTACGAGCAGTACTTC. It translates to CASRAYSPSTSYEQYF.

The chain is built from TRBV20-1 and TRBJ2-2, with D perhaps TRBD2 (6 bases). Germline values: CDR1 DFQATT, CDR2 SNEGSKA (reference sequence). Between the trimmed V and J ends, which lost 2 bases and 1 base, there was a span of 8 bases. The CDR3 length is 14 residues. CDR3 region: CSARKGGNTGELFF. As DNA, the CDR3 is TGCAGTGCTAGAAAGGGAGGGAACACCGGGGAGCTGTTTTTT.

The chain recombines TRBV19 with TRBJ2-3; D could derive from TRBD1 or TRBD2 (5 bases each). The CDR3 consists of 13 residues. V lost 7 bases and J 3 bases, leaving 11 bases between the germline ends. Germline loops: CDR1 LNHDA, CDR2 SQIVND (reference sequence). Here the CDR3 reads CASMVWGTDTQYF. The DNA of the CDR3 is TGTGCCAGTATGGTGTGGGGGACAGATACGCAGTATTTT.

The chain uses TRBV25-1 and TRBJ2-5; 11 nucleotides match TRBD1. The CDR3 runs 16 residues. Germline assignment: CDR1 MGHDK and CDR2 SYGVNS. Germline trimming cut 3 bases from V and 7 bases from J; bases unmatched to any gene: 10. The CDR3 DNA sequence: TGTGCCAGCAGTGATCGGGACAGGGGGTTCTGGGTGACCCAGTACTTC. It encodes CASSDRDRGFWVTQYF.

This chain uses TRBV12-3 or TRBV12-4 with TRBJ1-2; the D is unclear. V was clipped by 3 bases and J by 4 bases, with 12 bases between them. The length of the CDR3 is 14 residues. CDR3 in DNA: TGTGCCAGCAGTTTCGGTCTAGGAGGCTATGGCTACACCTTC. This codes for CASSFGLGGYGYTF.

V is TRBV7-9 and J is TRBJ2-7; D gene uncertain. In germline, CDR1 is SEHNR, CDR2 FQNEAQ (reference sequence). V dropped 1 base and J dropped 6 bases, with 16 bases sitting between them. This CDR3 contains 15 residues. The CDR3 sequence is CASSLDVGISPEQYV. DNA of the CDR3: TGTGCCAGCAGCTTAGATGTTGGAATCTCTCCCGAGCAGTACGTC.

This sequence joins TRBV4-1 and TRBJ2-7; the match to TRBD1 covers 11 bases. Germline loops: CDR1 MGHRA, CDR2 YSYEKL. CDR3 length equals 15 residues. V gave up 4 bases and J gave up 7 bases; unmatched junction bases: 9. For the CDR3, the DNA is TGCGCCAGCAGCCTCGGGACAGGGGGGACGTGGGAGCAGTACTTC. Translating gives CASSLGTGGTWEQYF.

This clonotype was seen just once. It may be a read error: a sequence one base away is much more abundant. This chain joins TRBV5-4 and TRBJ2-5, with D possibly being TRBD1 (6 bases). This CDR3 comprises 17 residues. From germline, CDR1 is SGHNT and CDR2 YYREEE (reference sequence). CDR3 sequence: CVSSLGPGHNEGETQYF. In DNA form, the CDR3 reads TGTGTCAGCAGCTTGGGACCGGGACACAACGAGGGGGAGACCCAGTACTTC.

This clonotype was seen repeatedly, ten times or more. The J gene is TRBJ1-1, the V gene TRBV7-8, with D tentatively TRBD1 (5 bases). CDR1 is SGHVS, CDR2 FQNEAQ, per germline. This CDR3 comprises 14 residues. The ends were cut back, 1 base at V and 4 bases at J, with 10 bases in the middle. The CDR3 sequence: CASSLGGVGTEAFF. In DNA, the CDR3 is TGTGCCAGCAGCTTAGGGGGCGTTGGCACTGAAGCTTTCTTT.

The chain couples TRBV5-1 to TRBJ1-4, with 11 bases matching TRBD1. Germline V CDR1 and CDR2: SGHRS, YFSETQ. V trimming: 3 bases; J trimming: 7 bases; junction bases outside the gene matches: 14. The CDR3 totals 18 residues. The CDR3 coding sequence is TGCGCCAGCAGCTCGGCCTCCGGACAGGGGGCGCGGAGTGAAAAACTGTTTTTT. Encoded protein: CASSSASGQGARSEKLFF.

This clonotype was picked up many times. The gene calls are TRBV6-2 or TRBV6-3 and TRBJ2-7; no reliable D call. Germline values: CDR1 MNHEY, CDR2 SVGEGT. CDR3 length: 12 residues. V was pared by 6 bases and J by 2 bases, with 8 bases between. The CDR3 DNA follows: TGTGCCAGCAGAGGGTACACCTACGAGCAGTACTTC. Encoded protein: CASRGYTYEQYF.

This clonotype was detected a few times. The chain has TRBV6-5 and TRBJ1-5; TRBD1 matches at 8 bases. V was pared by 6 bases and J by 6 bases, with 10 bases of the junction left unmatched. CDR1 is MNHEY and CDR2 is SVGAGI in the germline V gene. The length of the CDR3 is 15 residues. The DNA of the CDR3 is TGTGCCAGCAGCCACTCCGGACAGGGCGGTCAGCCCCAGCATTTT. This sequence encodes CASSHSGQGGQPQHF.

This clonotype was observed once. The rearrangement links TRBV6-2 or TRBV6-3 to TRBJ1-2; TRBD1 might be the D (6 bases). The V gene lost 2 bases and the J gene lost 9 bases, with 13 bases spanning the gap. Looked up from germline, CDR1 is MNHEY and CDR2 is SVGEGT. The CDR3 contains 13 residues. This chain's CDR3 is CASSYNQGTSYTF. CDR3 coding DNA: TGTGCCAGCAGTTACAATCAGGGGACAAGCTACACCTTC.

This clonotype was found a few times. CDR3 DNA: TGTGCCACTTGGCTCCTTCAGGGAAACACCATATATTTT. It translates to CATWLLQGNTIYF. The V gene is TRBV28, the J gene TRBJ1-3; D gene unclear. V lost 10 bases and J 4 bases, leaving 14 bases between the germline ends. Germline V gene sequence: CDR1 MDHEN, CDR2 SYDVKM. This CDR3 has 13 residues.

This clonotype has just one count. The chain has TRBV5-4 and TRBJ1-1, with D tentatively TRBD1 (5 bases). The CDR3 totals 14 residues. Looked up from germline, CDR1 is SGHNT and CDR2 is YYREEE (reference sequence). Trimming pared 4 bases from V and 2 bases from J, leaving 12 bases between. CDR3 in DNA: TGTGCCAGCAGCCAACCGGGGGGTAACACTGAAGCTTTCTTT. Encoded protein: CASSQPGGNTEAFF.

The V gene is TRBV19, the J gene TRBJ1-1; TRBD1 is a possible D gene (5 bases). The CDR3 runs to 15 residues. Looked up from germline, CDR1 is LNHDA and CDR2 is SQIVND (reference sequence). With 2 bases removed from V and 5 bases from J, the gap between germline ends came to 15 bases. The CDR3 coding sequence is TGTGCCAGTAGTATAAGTTTCGCAGGGAGGACTGAAGCTTTCTTT. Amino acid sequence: CASSISFAGRTEAFF.

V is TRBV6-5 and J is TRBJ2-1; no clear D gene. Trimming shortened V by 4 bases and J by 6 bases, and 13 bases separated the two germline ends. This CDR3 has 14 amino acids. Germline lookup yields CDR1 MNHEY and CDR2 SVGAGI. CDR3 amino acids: CASSFGGSINEQFF. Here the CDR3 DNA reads TGTGCCAGCAGTTTTGGCGGTTCTATCAATGAGCAGTTCTTC.

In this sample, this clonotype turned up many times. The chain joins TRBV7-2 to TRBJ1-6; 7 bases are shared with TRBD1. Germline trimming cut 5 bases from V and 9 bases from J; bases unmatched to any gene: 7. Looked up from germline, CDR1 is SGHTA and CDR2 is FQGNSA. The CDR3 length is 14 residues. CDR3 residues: CASSAHQGGSPLHF. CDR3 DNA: TGTGCCAGCAGCGCTCATCAGGGGGGTTCACCCCTCCACTTT.